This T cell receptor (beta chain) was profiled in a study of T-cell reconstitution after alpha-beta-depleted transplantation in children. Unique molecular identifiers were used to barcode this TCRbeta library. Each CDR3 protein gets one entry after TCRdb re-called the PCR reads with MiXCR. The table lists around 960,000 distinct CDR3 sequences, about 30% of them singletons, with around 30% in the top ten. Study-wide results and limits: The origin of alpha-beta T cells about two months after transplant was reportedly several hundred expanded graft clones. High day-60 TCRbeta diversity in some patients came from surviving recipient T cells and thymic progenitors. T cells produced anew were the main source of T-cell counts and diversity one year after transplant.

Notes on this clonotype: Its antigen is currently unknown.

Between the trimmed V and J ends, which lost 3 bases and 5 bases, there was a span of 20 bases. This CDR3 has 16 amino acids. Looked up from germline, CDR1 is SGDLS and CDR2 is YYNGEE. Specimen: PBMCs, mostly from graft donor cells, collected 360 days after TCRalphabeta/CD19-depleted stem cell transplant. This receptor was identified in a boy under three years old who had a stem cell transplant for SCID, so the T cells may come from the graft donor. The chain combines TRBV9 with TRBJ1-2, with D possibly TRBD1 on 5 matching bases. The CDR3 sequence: CASSAPRRGGGYGYTF. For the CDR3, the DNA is TGTGCCAGCAGCGCCCCCCGCCGGGGGGGTGGGTATGGCTACACCTTC.